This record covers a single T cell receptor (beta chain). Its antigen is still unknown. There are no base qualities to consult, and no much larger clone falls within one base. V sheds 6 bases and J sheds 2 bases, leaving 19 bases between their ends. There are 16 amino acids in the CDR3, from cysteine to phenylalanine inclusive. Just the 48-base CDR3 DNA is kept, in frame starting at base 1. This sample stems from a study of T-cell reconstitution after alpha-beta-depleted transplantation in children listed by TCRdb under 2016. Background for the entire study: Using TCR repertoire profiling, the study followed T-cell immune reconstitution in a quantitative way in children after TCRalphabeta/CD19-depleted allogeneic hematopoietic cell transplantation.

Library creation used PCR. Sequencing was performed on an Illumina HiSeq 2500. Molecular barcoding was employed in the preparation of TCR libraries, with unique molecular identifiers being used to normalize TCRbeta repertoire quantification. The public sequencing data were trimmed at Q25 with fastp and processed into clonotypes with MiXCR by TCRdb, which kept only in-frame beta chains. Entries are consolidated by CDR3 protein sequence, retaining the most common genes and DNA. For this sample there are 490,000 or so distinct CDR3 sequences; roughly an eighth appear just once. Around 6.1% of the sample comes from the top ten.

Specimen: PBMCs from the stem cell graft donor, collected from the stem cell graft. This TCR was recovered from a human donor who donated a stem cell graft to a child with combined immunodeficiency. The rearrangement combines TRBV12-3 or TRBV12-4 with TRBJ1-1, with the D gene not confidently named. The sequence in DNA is TGTGCCAGCAGCCGGGGTCTAGGCAGCCTCAACACTGAAGCTTTCTTT. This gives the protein CASSRGLGSLNTEAFF.